This T cell receptor (beta chain) was profiled in a study of shared clonotypes between healthy human individuals. Study-wide points: Among the subsets, naive ones generally showed larger estimated richness than memory ones.

Researchers partitioned CD4+ cells into CD45RA+ naive and CD45RA-negative memory subsets. Concerning this clone: Its antigen is currently unknown.

Profiled with immunoSEQ multiplex PCR; TCRdb holds only in-frame clones, not every one. In the table there are over a million clones, more than 60% of which are singletons. Germline-derived CDR1 and CDR2 are SGDLS and YYNGEE. The J segment lost 0 bases and the V segment lost 4 bases, leaving 7 bases of the junction unmatched. The CDR3 is made up of 16 amino acids. Sequences were obtained from memory CD4+ T cells sorted from blood. The subset: CD45RA-negative fraction. This chain links TRBV9 with TRBJ2-1, with TRBD1 matching over 7 bases. The origin of this receptor is a man between 18 and 35 years old in good health. The CDR3: CASSRETGSSYNEQFF. As DNA, the CDR3 is TGTGCCAGCAGCCGAGAGACAGGGAGCTCCTACAATGAGCAGTTCTTC.